The clone carrying this T cell receptor (beta chain) was recorded a few times. The antigen is unknown. Amplified regions were TCR beta CDR3 sequences from RNA transcripts. First-round RT-PCR targeting the TCR CDR3 was performed with the HTBI primer set. TCRdb reanalysed the multiplex PCR reads using MiXCR and keeps one entry per CDR3 protein. This table has 300,000 to 350,000 distinct CDR3 sequences, roughly 15% appearing once. This sample is part of a study of T cells in Graves' hyperthyroidism and ophthalmopathy. Study results and caveats: Separation of ophthalmopathy from stable hyperthyroidism was achieved by a 13 V-J model.

Hyperthyroidism was newly diagnosed in patients aged 18 to 65 (duration under 2 months). Uncontrolled infection, other autoimmune disease, pregnancy or lactation barred patients from enrollment. The germline CDR1 and CDR2 sequences are SGHNT and YYREEE (reference sequence). The CDR3 is 17 amino acids. Trimming removed 0 bases at V and 2 bases at J, with 18 bases between. The chain couples TRBV5-4 to TRBJ2-7; D gene ambiguous. Input material: blood. The clonotype comes from a man under 40 with Graves' hyperthyroidism. CDR3 region: CASSLGTLAGGTYEQYF. For the CDR3, the DNA is TGTGCCAGCAGCTTGGGAACGCTGGCAGGCGGAACCTACGAGCAGTACTTC.